This T cell receptor (beta chain) was sequenced for a study of CD8+ T cells in alopecia areata. RNA was isolated and reverse transcribed to cDNA, the sequencing template. Using immunoSEQ multiplex PCR, the repertoire was profiled, and TCRdb retains in-frame clones only, with some absent. The sample has approximately 200,000 clones; 58% are singletons. V was clipped by 0 bases and J by 2 bases, with 8 bases between them. This CDR3 is built from 14 residues. CDR1 is SGHRS, CDR2 YFSETQ, per germline. Treatment specified: oral pan-JAK inhibitor, 5-10 mg twice daily. Sorting of PBMCs yielded the CD4+ and CD8+ T cells. Overall study findings and caveats: Many expanded lesional clones remained in scalp and blood on tofacitinib. Normal scalp had lower clonality than lesional scalp, with alopecia totalis/universalis lesions showing this most strongly.

Ten or more counts support this clone. Its specificity is not known. Other DNA sequences within the sample encode an identical CDR3. J is TRBJ2-5 and V is TRBV5-1, with a weak D call TRBD2 (6 bases). The TCR originated in a human donor with alopecia areata. The material sequenced was CD4+ T cells sorted from blood, taken at week 24, from a patient treated with tofacitinib. The DNA for the CDR3 is TGCGCCAGCAGCTTGGCCGGGGGTCAAGAGACCCAGTACTTC. It specifies CASSLAGGQETQYF.